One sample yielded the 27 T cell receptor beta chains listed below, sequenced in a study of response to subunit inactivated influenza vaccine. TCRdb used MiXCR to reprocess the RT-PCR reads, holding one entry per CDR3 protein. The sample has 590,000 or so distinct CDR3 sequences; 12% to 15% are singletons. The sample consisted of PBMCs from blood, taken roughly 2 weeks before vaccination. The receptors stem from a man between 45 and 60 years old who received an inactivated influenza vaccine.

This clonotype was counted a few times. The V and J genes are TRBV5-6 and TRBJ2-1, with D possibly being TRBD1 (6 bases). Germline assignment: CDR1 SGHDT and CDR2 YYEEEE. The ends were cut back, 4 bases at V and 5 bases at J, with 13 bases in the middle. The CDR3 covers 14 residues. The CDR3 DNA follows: TGTGCCAGCAGCCCCGGAGACAGGAACAATGAGCAGTTCTTC. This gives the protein CASSPGDRNNEQFF.

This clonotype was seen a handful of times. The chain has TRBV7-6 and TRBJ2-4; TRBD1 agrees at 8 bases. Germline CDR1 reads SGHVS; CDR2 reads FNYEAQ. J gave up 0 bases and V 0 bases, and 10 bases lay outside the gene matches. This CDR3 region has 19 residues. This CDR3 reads CASSLAFGTGPVAKNIQYF. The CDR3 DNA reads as TGTGCCAGCAGCTTAGCCTTCGGGACAGGCCCCGTAGCCAAAAACATTCAGTACTTC.

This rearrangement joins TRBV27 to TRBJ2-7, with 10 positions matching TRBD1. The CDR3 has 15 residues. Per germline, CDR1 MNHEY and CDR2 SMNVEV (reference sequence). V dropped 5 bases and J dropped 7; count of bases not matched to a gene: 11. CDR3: CASSSRDRGIYEQYF. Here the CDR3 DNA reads TGTGCCAGCAGTAGTCGGGACAGGGGAATATATGAGCAGTACTTC.

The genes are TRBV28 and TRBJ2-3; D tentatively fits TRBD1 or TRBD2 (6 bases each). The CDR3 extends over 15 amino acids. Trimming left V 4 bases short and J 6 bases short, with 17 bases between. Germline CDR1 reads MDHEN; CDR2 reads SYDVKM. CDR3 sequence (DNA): TGTGCCAGCAGTTCCGGGGGCCCAACCGTGGATACGCAGTATTTT. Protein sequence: CASSSGGPTVDTQYF.

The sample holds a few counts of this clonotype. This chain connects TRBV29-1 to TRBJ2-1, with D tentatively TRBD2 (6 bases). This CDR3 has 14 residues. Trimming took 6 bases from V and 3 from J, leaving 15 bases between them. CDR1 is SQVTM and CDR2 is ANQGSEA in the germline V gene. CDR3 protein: CSVEGRLLYNEQFF. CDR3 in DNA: TGCAGCGTGGAGGGACGGCTACTCTACAATGAGCAGTTCTTC.

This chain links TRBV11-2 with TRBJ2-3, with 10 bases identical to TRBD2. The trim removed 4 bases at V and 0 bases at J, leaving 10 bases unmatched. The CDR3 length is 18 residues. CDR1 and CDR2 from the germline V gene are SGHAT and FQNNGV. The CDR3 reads CASSSPGRAGGSTDTQYF. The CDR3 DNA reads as TGTGCCAGCAGCTCGCCCGGTCGAGCGGGGGGGAGCACAGATACGCAGTATTTT.

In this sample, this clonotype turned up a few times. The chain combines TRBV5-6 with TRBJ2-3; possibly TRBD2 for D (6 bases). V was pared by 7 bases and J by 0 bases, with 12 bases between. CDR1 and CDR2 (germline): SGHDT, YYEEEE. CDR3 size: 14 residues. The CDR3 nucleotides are TGTGCCAGCGTTTGGGACTCTAGCACAGATACGCAGTATTTT. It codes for CASVWDSSTDTQYF.

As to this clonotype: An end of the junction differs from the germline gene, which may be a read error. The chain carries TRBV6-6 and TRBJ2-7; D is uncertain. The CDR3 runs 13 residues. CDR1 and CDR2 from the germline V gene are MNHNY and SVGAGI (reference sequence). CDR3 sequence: CASTYGPLYEQYF. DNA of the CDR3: TGTGCCAGCACTTACGGGCCGCTCTACGAGCAGTACTTC.

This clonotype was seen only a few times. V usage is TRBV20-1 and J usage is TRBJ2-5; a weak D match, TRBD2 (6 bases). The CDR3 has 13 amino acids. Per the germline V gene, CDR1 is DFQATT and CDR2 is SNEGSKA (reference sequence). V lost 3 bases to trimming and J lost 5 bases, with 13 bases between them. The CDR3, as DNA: TGCAGTGCTAGTGGCTGGGAGGCCGAGACCCAGTACTTC. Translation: CSASGWEAETQYF.

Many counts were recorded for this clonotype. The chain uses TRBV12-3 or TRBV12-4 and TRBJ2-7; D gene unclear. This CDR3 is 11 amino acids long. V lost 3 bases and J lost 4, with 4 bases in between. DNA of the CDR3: TGTGCCAGCAGTTTCATTTACGAGCAGTACTTC. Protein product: CASSFIYEQYF.

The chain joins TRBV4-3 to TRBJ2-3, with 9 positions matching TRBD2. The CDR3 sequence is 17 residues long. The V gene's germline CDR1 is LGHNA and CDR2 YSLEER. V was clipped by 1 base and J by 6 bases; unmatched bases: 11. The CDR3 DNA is TGCGCCAGCAGCCAAGTCACCAGCCTAGCGGGATACGATACGCAGTATTTT. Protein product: CASSQVTSLAGYDTQYF.

The CDR3 region has the DNA TGTGCCAGCAGACGCCGGGACACTGTTTGGGAGCAGTACTTC. Residues: CASRRRDTVWEQYF. The rearrangement links TRBV6-2 or TRBV6-3 to TRBJ2-7; D may be TRBD1 (6 bases). This CDR3 region has 14 residues. In germline, CDR1 is MNHEY, CDR2 SVGEGT. Trimming left V 6 bases short and J 7 bases short, with 19 bases between.

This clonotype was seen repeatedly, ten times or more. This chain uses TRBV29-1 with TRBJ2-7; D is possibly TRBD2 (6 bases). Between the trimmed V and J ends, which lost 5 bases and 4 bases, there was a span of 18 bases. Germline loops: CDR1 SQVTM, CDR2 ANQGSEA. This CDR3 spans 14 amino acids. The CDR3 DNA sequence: TGCAGCGTTCAGGTTTCCGACGGGGGTTACGAGCAGTACTTC. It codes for CSVQVSDGGYEQYF.

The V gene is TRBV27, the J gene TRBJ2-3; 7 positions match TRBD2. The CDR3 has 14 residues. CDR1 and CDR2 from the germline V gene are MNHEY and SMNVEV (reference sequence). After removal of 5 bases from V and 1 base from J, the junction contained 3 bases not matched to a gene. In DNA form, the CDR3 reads TGTGCCAGCAGTCACCTAGCGGGCACAGATACGCAGTATTTT. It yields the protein CASSHLAGTDTQYF.

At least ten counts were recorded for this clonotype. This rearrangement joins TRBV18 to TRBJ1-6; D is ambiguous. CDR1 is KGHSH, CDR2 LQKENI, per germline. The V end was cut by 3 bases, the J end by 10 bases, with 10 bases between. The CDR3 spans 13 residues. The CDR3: CASSPGPGSPLHF. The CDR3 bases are TGTGCCAGCTCACCTGGCCCCGGATCACCCCTCCACTTT.

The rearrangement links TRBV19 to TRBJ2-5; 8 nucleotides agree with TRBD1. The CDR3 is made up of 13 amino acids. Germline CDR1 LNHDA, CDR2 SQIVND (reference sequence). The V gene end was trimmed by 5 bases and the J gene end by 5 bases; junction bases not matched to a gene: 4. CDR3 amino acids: CASSERQGETQYF. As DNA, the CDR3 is TGTGCCAGTAGTGAACGACAGGGGGAGACCCAGTACTTC.

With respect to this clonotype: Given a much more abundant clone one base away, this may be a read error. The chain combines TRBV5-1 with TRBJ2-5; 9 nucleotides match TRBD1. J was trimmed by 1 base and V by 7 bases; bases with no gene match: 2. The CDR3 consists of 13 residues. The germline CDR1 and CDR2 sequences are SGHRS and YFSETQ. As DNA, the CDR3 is TGCGCCAGCGGGACAGGGCCCCAAGAGACCCAGTACTTC. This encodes CASGTGPQETQYF.

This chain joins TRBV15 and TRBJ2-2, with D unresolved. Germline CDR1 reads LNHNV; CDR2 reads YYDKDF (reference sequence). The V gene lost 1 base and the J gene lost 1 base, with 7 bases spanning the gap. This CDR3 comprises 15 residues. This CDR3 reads CATSRGAQNTGELFF. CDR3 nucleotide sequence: TGTGCCACCAGCAGAGGGGCTCAGAACACCGGGGAGCTGTTTTTT.

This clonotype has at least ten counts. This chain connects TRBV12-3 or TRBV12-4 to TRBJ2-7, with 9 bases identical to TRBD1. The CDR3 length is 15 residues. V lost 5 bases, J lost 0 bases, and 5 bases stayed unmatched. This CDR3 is CASSITGGISYEQYF. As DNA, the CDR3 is TGTGCCAGCAGTATTACAGGGGGCATCTCCTACGAGCAGTACTTC.

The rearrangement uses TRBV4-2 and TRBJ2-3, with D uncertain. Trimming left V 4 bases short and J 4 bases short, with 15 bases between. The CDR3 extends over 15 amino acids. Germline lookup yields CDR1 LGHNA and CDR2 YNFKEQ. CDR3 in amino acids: CASSPLAGWADTQYF. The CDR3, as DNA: TGTGCCAGCAGCCCCCTGGCAGGATGGGCAGATACGCAGTATTTT.

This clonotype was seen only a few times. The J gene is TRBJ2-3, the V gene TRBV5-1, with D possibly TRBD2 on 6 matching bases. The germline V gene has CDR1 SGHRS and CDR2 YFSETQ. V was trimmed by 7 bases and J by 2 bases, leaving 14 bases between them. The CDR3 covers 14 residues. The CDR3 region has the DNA TGCGCCAGCTCGATTGGCGGGGTCACAGATACGCAGTATTTT. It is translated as CASSIGGVTDTQYF.

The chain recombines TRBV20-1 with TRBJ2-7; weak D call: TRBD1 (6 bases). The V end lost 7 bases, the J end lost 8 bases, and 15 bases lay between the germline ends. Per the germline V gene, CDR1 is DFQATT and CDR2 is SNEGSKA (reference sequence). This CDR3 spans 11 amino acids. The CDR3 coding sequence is TGCAGTGTACTAGTGGGGGCTAAGCAGTACTTC. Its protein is CSVLVGAKQYF.

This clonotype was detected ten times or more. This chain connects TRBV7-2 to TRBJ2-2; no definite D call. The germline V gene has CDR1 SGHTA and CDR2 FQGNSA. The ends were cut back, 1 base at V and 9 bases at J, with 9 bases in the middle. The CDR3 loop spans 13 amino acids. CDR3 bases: TGTGCCAGCAGCTTAGGACAACTCCGGGAGCTGTTTTTT. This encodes CASSLGQLRELFF.

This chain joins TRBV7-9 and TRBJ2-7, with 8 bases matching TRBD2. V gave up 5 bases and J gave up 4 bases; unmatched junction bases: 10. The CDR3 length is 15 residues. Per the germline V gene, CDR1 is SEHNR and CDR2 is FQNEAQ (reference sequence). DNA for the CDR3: TGTGCCAGCAGCAGAGGACTAGCACCCGGTTACGAGCAGTACTTC. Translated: CASSRGLAPGYEQYF.

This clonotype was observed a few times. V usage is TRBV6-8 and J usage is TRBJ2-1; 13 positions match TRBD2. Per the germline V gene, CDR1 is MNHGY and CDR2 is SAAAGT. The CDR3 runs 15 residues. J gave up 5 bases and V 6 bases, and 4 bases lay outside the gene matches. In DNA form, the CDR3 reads TGTGCCAGCAGCCGGACTAGCGGGGGTAACAATGAGCAGTTCTTC. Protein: CASSRTSGGNNEQFF.

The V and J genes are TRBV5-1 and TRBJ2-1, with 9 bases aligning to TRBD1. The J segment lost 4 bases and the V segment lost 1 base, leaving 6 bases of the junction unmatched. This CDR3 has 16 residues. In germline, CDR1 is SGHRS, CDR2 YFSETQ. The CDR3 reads CASSLPGTGQYNEQFF. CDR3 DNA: TGCGCCAGCAGCTTGCCCGGGACAGGGCAGTACAATGAGCAGTTCTTC.

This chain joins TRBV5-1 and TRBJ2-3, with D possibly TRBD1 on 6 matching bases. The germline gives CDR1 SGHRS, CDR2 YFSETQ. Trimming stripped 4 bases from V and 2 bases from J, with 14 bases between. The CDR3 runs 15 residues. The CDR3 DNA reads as TGCGCCAGCAGCACGCGGACAGCCAACACAGATACGCAGTATTTT. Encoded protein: CASSTRTANTDTQYF.